This T cell receptor (beta chain) was recorded in a study of cytomegalovirus exposure and HLA in healthy donors. About the research overall: Clustering assigned 81% of the approximately 400 genotyped donors to the Caucasian-associated ancestry cluster.

A multiplex PCR was run with 60 Vbeta primers and 13 Jbeta primers. Method: immunoSEQ multiplex PCR; TCRdb's copy keeps in-frame clones and lacks some. The sample has roughly 130,000 clones, more than 60% seen once; the top ten hold roughly 2%. The V end was cut by 3 bases, the J end by 4 bases, with 16 bases between. Germline V lookup: CDR1 SEHNR, CDR2 FQNEAQ (reference sequence). CDR3 length: 16 amino acids. This clone has more than one count but fewer than ten. Its antigen remains unidentified. Study-level findings and limits: Most TCR sequences were seen very rarely across donors, but some public TCRs occurred in many. Later on, analysis showed that most CMV-associated TCR beta chains appeared to be HLA-restricted.

The sequencing input was PBMCs. The chain recombines TRBV7-9 with TRBJ1-3; D is perhaps TRBD1 (6 bases). The clonotype comes from a woman aged 35 to 49 in good health and CMV-seropositive. The CDR3 DNA sequence: TGTGCCAGCAGCTTCGGTCTGGGGGCAAAAGGAAACACCATATATTTT. Protein sequence: CASSFGLGAKGNTIYF.